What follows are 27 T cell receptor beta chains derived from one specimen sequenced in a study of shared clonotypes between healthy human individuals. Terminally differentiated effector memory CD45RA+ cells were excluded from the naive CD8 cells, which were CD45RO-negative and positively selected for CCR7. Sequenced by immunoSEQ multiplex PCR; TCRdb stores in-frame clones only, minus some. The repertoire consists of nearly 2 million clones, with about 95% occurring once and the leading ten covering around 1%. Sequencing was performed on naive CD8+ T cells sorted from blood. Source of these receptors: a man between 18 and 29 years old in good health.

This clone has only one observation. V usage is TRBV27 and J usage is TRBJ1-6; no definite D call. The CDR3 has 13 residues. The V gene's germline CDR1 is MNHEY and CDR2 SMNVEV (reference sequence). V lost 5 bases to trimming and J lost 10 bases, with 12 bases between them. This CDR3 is CASSPHLGSPLHF. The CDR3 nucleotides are TGTGCCAGCAGTCCCCACCTGGGGTCACCCCTCCACTTT.

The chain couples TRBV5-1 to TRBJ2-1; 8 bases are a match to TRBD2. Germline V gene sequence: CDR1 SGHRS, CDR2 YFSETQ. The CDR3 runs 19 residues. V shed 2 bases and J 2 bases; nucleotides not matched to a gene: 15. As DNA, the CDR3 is TGCGCCAGCAGCTTCGTCCCTAGCTCTCGGGAGGGCCCCTACAATGAGCAGTTCTTC. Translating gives CASSFVPSSREGPYNEQFF.

The CDR3 nucleotides are TGTGCCAGCAGTGGCCCGGGACAGGGCCACGAGCAGTACTTC. It specifies CASSGPGQGHEQYF. J is TRBJ2-7 and V is TRBV6-1, with 9 bases matching TRBD1. From germline, CDR1 is MNHNS and CDR2 SASEGT. V was clipped by 4 bases and J by 5 bases; unmatched bases: 6. This CDR3 has 14 residues.

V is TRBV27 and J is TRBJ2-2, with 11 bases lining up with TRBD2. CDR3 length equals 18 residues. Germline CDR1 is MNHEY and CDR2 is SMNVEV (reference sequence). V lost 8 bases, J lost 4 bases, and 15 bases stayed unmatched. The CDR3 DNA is TGTGCCAGCGGGTTTCTAGCGGGAGGCGGGGCAGGCACCGGGGAGCTGTTTTTT. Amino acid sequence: CASGFLAGGGAGTGELFF.

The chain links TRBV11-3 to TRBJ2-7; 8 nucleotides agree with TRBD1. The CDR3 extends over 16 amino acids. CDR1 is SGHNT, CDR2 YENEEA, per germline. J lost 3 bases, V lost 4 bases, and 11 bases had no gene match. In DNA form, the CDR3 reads TGTGCCAGCAGCTGGGACAGGAAGAAATATGACTACGAGCAGTACTTC. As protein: CASSWDRKKYDYEQYF.

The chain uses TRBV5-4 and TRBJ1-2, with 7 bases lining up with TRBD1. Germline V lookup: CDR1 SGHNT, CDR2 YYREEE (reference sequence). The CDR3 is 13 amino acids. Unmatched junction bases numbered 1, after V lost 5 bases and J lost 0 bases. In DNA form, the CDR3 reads TGTGCCAGCAGACAGGGGACTAACTATGGCTACACCTTC. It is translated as CASRQGTNYGYTF.

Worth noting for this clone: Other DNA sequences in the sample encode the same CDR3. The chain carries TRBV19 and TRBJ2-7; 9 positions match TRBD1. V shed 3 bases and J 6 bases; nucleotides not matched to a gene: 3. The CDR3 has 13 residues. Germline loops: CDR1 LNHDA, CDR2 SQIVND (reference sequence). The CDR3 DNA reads TGTGCCAGTAGTATTGTGACAGGGGGCGAGCAGTACTTC. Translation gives CASSIVTGGEQYF.

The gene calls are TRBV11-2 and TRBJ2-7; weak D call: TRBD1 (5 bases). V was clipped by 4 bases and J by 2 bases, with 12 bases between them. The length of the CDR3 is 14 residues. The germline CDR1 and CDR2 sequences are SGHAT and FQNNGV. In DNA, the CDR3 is TGTGCCAGCAGCTCCCAGACAGTCCCCTACGAGCAGTACTTC. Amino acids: CASSSQTVPYEQYF.

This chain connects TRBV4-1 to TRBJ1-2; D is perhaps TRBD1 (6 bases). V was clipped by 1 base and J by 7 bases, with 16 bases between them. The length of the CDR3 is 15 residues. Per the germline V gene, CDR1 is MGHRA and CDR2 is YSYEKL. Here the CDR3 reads CASSQVRGGAGGYTF. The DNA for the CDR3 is TGCGCCAGCAGCCAAGTTCGGGGGGGCGCGGGTGGCTACACCTTC.

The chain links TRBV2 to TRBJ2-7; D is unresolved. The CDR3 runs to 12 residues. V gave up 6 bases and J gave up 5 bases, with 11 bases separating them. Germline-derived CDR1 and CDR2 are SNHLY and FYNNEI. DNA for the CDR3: TGTGCCAGCAGCAGTCCGAAGGACGAGCAGTACTTC. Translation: CASSSPKDEQYF.

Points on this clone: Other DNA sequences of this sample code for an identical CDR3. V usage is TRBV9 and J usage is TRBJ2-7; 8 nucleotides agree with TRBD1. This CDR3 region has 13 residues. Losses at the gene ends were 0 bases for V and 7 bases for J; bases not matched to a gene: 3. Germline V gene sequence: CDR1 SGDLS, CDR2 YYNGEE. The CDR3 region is CASSVGGTGEQYF. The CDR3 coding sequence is TGTGCCAGCAGCGTAGGGGGGACAGGAGAGCAGTACTTC.

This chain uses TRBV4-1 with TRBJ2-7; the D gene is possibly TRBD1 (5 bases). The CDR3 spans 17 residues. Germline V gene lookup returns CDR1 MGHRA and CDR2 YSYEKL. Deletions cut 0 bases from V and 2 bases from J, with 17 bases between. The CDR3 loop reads CASSQDVLGAGTYEQYF. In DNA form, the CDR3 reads TGCGCCAGCAGCCAAGATGTTCTTGGGGCAGGGACCTACGAGCAGTACTTC.

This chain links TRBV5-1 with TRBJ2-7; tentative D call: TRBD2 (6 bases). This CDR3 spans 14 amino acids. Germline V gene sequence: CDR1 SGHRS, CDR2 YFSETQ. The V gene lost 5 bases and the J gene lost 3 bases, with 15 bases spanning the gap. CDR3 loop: CASSTELAVYEQYF. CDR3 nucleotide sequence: TGCGCCAGCAGTACGGAACTAGCTGTCTACGAGCAGTACTTC.

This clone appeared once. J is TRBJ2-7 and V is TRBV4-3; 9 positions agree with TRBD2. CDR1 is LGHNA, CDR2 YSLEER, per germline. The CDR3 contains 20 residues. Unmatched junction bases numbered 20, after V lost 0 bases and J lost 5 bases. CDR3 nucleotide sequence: TGCGCCAGCAGCCAAGATCGGCTAGCGGGATTCTCCTCTTTCGGCCACGAGCAGTACTTC. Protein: CASSQDRLAGFSSFGHEQYF.

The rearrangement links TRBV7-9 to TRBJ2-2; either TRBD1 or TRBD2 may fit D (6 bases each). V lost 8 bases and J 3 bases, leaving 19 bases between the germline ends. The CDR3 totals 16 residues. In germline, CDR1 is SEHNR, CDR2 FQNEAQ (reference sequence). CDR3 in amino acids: CASPRGGGSDTGELFF. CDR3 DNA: TGTGCCAGCCCACGTGGAGGGGGTTCCGACACCGGGGAGCTGTTTTTT.

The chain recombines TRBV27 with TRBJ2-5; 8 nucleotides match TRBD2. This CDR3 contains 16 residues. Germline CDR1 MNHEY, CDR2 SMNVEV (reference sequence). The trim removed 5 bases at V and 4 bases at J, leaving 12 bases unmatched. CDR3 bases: TGTGCCAGCAGTCCGTCAGCGGGGGACCTAGGAGAGACCCAGTACTTC. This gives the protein CASSPSAGDLGETQYF.

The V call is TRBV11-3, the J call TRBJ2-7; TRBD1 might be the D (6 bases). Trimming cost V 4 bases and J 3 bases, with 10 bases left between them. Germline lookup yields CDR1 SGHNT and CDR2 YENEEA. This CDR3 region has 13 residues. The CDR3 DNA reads TGTGCCAGCAGCTCACTACAGGGCTACGAGCAGTACTTC. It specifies CASSSLQGYEQYF.

The CDR3 reads CASKDTEAFF. DNA of the CDR3: TGTGCCAGCAAGGACACTGAAGCTTTCTTT. The rearrangement joins TRBV6-5 to TRBJ1-1; D is unresolved. Trimming left V 7 bases short and J 3 bases short, with 3 bases between. The CDR3 runs to 10 residues. Germline lookup yields CDR1 MNHEY and CDR2 SVGAGI.

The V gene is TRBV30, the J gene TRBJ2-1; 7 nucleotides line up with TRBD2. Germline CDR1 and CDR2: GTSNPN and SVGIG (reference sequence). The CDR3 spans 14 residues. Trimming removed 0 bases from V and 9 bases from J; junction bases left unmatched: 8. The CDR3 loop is CAWSVLVREGEQFF. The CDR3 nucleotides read TGTGCCTGGAGTGTACTGGTGAGGGAGGGTGAGCAGTTCTTC.

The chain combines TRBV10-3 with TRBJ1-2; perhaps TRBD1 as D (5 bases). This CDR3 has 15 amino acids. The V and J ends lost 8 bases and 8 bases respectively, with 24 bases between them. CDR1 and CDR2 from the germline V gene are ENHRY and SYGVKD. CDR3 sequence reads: CAILRGSGGRGGYTF. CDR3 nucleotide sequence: TGTGCCATCCTTAGGGGATCCGGGGGACGAGGGGGCTACACCTTC.

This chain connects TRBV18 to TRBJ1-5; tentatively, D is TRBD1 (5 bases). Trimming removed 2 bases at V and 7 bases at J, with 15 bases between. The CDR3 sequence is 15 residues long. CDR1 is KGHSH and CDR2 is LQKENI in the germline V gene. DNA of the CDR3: TGTGCCAGCTCACCAGACGACAGTTCAGTCCAGCCCCAGCATTTT. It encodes CASSPDDSSVQPQHF.

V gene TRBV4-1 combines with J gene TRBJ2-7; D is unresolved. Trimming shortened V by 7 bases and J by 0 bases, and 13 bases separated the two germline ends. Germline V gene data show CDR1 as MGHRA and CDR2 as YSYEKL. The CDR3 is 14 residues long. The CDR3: CASTPKWGSYEQYF. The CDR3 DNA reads TGCGCCAGCACCCCCAAATGGGGCTCCTACGAGCAGTACTTC.

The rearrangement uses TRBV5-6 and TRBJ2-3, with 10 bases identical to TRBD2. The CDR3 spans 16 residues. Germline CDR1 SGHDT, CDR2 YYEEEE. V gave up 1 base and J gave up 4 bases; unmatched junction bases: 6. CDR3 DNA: TGTGCCAGCAGCTTGAAAACTAGCGGGGTCGCAGATACGCAGTATTTT. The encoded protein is CASSLKTSGVADTQYF.

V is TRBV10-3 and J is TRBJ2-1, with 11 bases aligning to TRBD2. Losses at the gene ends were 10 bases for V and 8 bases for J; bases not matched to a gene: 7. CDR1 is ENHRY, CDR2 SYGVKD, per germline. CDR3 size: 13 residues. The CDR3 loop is CATLAGGSDEQFF. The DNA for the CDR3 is TGTGCCACCTTAGCGGGGGGGAGTGATGAGCAGTTCTTC.

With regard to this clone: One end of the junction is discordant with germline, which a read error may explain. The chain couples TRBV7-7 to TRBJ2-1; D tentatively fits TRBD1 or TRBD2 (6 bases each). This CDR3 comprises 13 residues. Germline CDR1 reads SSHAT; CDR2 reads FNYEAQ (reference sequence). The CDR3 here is CASSPGGHNEQFF. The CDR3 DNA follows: TGTGCTAGCAGCCCCGGGGGCCACAATGAGCAGTTCTTC. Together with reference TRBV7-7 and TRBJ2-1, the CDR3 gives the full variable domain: GAGVSQSPRYKVTKRGQDVTLRCDPISSHATLYWYQQALGQGPEFLTYFNYEAQPDKSGLPSDRFSAERPEGSISTLTIQRTEQRDSAMYRCASSPGGHNEQFFGPGTRLTVL.

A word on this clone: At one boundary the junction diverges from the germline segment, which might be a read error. The DNA for the CDR3 is TGTGCTAGCAGCTTAGAGGGACTTTCGGAGACCCAGTACTTC. Translating gives CASSLEGLSETQYF. The chain carries TRBV7-7 and TRBJ2-5, with D tentatively TRBD2 (6 bases). Germline CDR1 is SSHAT and CDR2 is FNYEAQ (reference sequence). The length of the CDR3 is 14 residues.

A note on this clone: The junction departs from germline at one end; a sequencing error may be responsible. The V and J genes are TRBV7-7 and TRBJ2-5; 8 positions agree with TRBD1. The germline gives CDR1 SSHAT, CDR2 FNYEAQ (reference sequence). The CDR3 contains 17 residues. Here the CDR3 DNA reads TGTGCTAGCAGCCCCGGACAGGGTTCGGTAGTTATAGAGACCCAGTACTTC. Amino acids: CASSPGQGSVVIETQYF.